The 20 T cell receptor beta chains below were found in one sample sequenced in a study of blood T cell repertoires in COVID-19. TCRdb's table, derived via immunoSEQ multiplex PCR, lists solely in-frame clones and lacks some. This repertoire shows 250,000 to 350,000 clones, roughly nine tenths found once; its top ten account for roughly 6.7%. Sequenced input: peripheral blood. The receptors derive from a man in his late teens or twenties who had recovered from COVID-19.

This clone was counted a single time. The rearrangement links TRBV9 to TRBJ1-3; a weak D match, TRBD1 (5 bases). The CDR3 totals 15 residues. Germline V gene sequence: CDR1 SGDLS, CDR2 YYNGEE. V lost 4 bases, J lost 4 bases, and 15 bases lay in between. The CDR3 region is CASSLGGGAGNTIYF. The DNA for the CDR3 is TGTGCCAGCAGCCTTGGGGGGGGAGCCGGAAACACCATATATTTT.

The J gene is TRBJ2-2, the V gene TRBV7-6; possible D gene TRBD2, 5 bases. CDR1 and CDR2 (germline): SGHVS, FNYEAQ. V was trimmed by 5 bases and J by 7 bases, leaving 20 bases between them. The length of the CDR3 is 16 residues. The CDR3: CASSPHGAESHGELFF. CDR3 DNA: TGTGCCAGCAGCCCTCATGGAGCGGAAAGTCACGGGGAGCTGTTTTTT.

This clone was detected only a few times. The chain couples TRBV2 to TRBJ1-4; D is unclear. The V end was cut by 6 bases, the J end by 5 bases, with 13 bases between. The CDR3 is made up of 14 amino acids. Looked up from germline, CDR1 is SNHLY and CDR2 is FYNNEI. The CDR3: CASRSESTNEKLFF. CDR3 DNA: TGTGCCAGCAGGAGCGAGAGTACAAATGAAAAACTGTTTTTT.

This clone was picked up one time. V usage is TRBV9 and J usage is TRBJ2-3; 8 nucleotides match TRBD1. V lost 3 bases, J lost 3 bases, and 3 bases stayed unmatched. CDR1 and CDR2 from the germline V gene are SGDLS and YYNGEE. The CDR3 has 14 residues. The CDR3 bases are TGTGCCAGCAGCGGCGGGACAGGAACAGATACGCAGTATTTT. This codes for CASSGGTGTDTQYF.

This clone came up a few times. This rearrangement joins TRBV5-4 to TRBJ2-1; D possibly corresponds to TRBD1 (5 bases). The germline CDR1 and CDR2 sequences are SGHNT and YYREEE (reference sequence). The V end lost 0 bases, the J end lost 9 bases, and 13 bases lay between the germline ends. The CDR3 has 14 residues. The CDR3 bases are TGTGCCAGCAGCTTGGACGCCGGACAACGTGAGCAGTTCTTC. It is translated as CASSLDAGQREQFF.

V is TRBV2 and J is TRBJ2-1; D remains ambiguous. Germline assignment: CDR1 SNHLY and CDR2 FYNNEI. CDR3 length equals 11 residues. Trimming pared 5 bases from V and 7 bases from J, leaving 6 bases between. The CDR3 spells CASSLENEQFF. The CDR3 region has the DNA TGTGCCAGCAGTCTAGAGAATGAGCAGTTCTTC. The full variable domain, rest sourced from reference TRBV2 and TRBJ2-1, is EPEVTQTPSHQVTQMGQEVILRCVPISNHLYFYWYRQILGQKVEFLVSFYNNEISEKSEIFDDQFSVERPDGSNFTLKIRSTKLEDSAMYFCASSLENEQFFGPGTRLTVL.

J is TRBJ1-4 and V is TRBV6-6; TRBD1 agrees at 7 bases. The germline V gene encodes CDR1 MNHNY and CDR2 SVGAGI (reference sequence). J was trimmed by 8 bases and V by 6 bases; bases with no gene match: 9. The CDR3 runs to 14 residues. The CDR3 region has the DNA TGTGCCAGCAGCCCCGAAAGGGGGCTCGAAAAACTGTTTTTT. As protein: CASSPERGLEKLFF.

The gene calls are TRBV19 and TRBJ1-6; D might be TRBD1 (5 bases). Trimming stripped 5 bases from V and 5 bases from J, with 13 bases between. Germline values: CDR1 LNHDA, CDR2 SQIVND (reference sequence). The CDR3 runs to 15 residues. CDR3 loop: CASSPPDMNNSPLHF. The CDR3 DNA reads TGTGCCAGTAGTCCACCGGACATGAATAATTCACCCCTCCACTTT.

The CDR3 bases are TGCGCCAGCAGCTTGGACAGGGGTGTGATCCACGAGCAGTACTTC. Protein: CASSLDRGVIHEQYF. The V and J genes are TRBV5-1 and TRBJ2-7; 7 bases agree with TRBD1. Germline loops: CDR1 SGHRS, CDR2 YFSETQ. The CDR3 has 15 amino acids. V lost 0 bases, J lost 5 bases, and 8 bases stayed unmatched.

The chain uses TRBV6-5 and TRBJ2-1; the match to TRBD2 covers 11 bases. This CDR3 has 12 residues. With V trimmed by 9 bases and J by 7 bases, 2 bases remained unmatched. Germline CDR1 MNHEY, CDR2 SVGAGI. In DNA, the CDR3 is TGTGCCAGTAGCGGGAGGGTGAATGAGCAGTTCTTC. Translation: CASSGRVNEQFF.

In the case of this clone: The sample carries other DNA sequences with the same CDR3. The V call is TRBV2, the J call TRBJ1-2; D not certain. This CDR3 is 12 amino acids long. V lost 3 bases and J lost 4, with 6 bases in between. The germline V gene encodes CDR1 SNHLY and CDR2 FYNNEI. DNA of the CDR3: TGTGCCAGCAGTGAGGGAGGCTATGGCTACACCTTC. Its translation: CASSEGGYGYTF.

The DNA for the CDR3 is TGTGCCAGCAGGGACAGGGGGGCATATGGCTACACCTTC. This codes for CASRDRGAYGYTF. This chain connects TRBV25-1 to TRBJ1-2, with 10 bases fitting TRBD1. The CDR3 has 13 amino acids. Germline CDR1 reads MGHDK; CDR2 reads SYGVNS. J gave up 5 bases and V 6 bases, and 3 bases lay outside the gene matches.

The chain has TRBV7-2 and TRBJ2-7, with 14 bases matching TRBD2. The V gene end was trimmed by 1 base and the J gene end by 6 bases; junction bases not matched to a gene: 8. CDR1 and CDR2 from the germline V gene are SGHTA and FQGNSA. CDR3 length: 17 residues. CDR3 amino acids: CASSLGDPGLAGAEQYF. CDR3 DNA: TGTGCCAGCAGCTTAGGGGACCCGGGACTAGCGGGGGCCGAGCAGTACTTC. Combining the CDR3 with reference TRBV7-2 and TRBJ2-7 gives the whole variable domain GAGVSQSPSNKVTEKGKDVELRCDPISGHTALYWYRQSLGQGLEFLIYFQGNSAPDKSGLPSDRFSAERTGGSVSTLTIQRTQQEDSAVYLCASSLGDPGLAGAEQYFGPGTRLTVT.

The V call is TRBV5-1, the J call TRBJ1-2, with 7 bases identical to TRBD1. Germline lookup yields CDR1 SGHRS and CDR2 YFSETQ. This CDR3 region has 16 residues. J was trimmed by 4 bases and V by 0 bases; bases with no gene match: 9. CDR3 in DNA: TGCGCCAGCAGCTTGGCCGATTCAGGGACAGCCTATGGCTACACCTTC. Its protein product is CASSLADSGTAYGYTF.

V and J are TRBV18 and TRBJ1-1; TRBD1 might be the D (6 bases). The length of the CDR3 is 15 residues. V shed 1 base and J shed 8 bases, with 17 bases lying between them. CDR1 KGHSH and CDR2 LQKENI come from the germline V gene. The DNA for the CDR3 is TGTGCCAGCTCACCACAAACCGGGACAAACGGGGAAGCTTTCTTT. It yields the protein CASSPQTGTNGEAFF.

The chain recombines TRBV6-5 with TRBJ2-7; 8 bases agree with TRBD1. Germline-derived CDR1 and CDR2 are MNHEY and SVGAGI. The CDR3 contains 15 residues. Losses at the gene ends were 6 bases for V and 4 bases for J; bases not matched to a gene: 11. The CDR3 sequence: CASSGRTGTYYEQYF. As DNA, the CDR3 is TGTGCCAGCAGCGGCCGGACAGGGACCTATTACGAGCAGTACTTC.

The sample holds a few counts of this clone. The chain employs TRBV5-4 and TRBJ1-1, with D perhaps TRBD1 (6 bases). Germline V CDR1 and CDR2: SGHNT, YYREEE (reference sequence). The length of the CDR3 is 15 residues. Deletions cut 0 bases from V and 1 base from J, with 10 bases between. The CDR3 is CASSLAPTGNTEAFF. In DNA, the CDR3 is TGTGCCAGCAGCTTGGCTCCGACAGGGAACACTGAAGCTTTCTTT.

This sequence joins TRBV7-9 and TRBJ1-1, with TRBD1 as a possible D gene (5 bases). Between the trimmed V and J ends, which lost 4 bases and 6 bases, there was a span of 12 bases. Per germline, CDR1 SEHNR and CDR2 FQNEAQ (reference sequence). CDR3 length equals 13 residues. CDR3 loop: CASSSTVGPEAFF. In nucleotides, the CDR3 is TGTGCCAGCAGCTCCACCGTGGGGCCTGAAGCTTTCTTT.

The gene calls are TRBV30 and TRBJ2-1, with D unclear. V lost 0 bases and J 9 bases, leaving 6 bases between the germline ends. This CDR3 region has 11 residues. The germline V gene encodes CDR1 GTSNPN and CDR2 SVGIG (reference sequence). The CDR3 bases are TGTGCCTGGAGTGTACAGAGTGAGCAGTTCTTC. Translated: CAWSVQSEQFF.

This chain uses TRBV7-2 with TRBJ1-4; 7 nucleotides match TRBD1. With 5 bases clipped from V and 8 bases from J, the junction kept 8 bases outside the gene matches. Per germline, CDR1 SGHTA and CDR2 FQGNSA. The CDR3 extends over 14 amino acids. CDR3 loop: CASSADRSYEKLFF. The CDR3 DNA is TGTGCCAGCAGCGCGGACAGGAGTTACGAAAAACTGTTTTTT.